This is a list of T cell receptor beta chains from one sample in a study of T cell responses to AZD1222 COVID-19 vaccine. The method was immunoSEQ multiplex PCR; TCRdb's version includes in-frame clones alone and lacks a portion of them. Of around 110,000 clones listed, 75% to 90% are singletons. The specimen was peripheral blood, collected on day 0 of AZD1222 vaccination. All receptors come from an adult in good health. Each CDR3 is given with its conserved first and last residue. D genes are given only for firm matches. Clone size is shown for a subset of rows, as once, few, many or a class of expanded clone.

v_call	j_call	d_call	clone_size	cdr3_aa	cdr3_nt
TRBV5-4	TRBJ1-4	TRBD1	NA	CASGRDRRKELFF	TGTGCCAGCGGAAGGGACAGACGAAAAGAACTGTTTTTT
TRBV5-4	TRBJ1-5	TRBD1	NA	CASSTDRGRNQPQHF	TGTGCCAGCAGCACAGACAGGGGTCGCAATCAGCCCCAGCATTTT
TRBV5-5	TRBJ1-2	NA	NA	CASSNPGVYGYTF	TGTGCCAGCAGCAACCCAGGGGTCTATGGCTACACCTTC
TRBV29-1	TRBJ1-2	NA	NA	CSVLGDGYGYTF	TGCAGCGTTCTTGGGGACGGCTATGGCTACACCTTC
TRBV7-2	TRBJ1-5	NA	NA	CASSLGTDQPQHF	TGTGCCAGCAGCTTAGGGACGGATCAGCCCCAGCATTTT
TRBV5-1	TRBJ2-1	NA	NA	CASSLAGWPGVDEQFF	TGCGCCAGCAGCTTGGCAGGATGGCCAGGGGTAGATGAGCAGTTCTTC
TRBV30	TRBJ1-2	NA	once	CAWSGQTAVIAIPSYGYTF	TGTGCCTGGAGTGGTCAGACGGCGGTGATTGCCATTCCTTCCTATGGCTACACCTTC
TRBV30	TRBJ2-1	NA	NA	CAWSIVGRSSYNEQFF	TGTGCCTGGAGTATCGTCGGGCGGAGCTCCTACAATGAGCAGTTCTTC
TRBV6-5	TRBJ2-1	NA	NA	CASVWGDSHNEQFF	TGTGCCAGCGTATGGGGGGACAGCCACAATGAGCAGTTCTTC
TRBV19	TRBJ1-2	NA	NA	CASSPPGRPNYGYTF	TGTGCCAGTAGTCCTCCGGGACGGCCTAACTATGGCTACACCTTC
TRBV5-1	TRBJ1-1	TRBD1	NA	CASSLGVGQGGLMNTEAFF	TGCGCCAGCAGCTTGGGTGTCGGACAGGGTGGCCTAATGAACACTGAAGCTTTCTTT
TRBV7-2	TRBJ1-6	NA	NA	CASSSTVRVGGHYNSPLHF	TGTGCCAGCAGCTCCACCGTGCGGGTAGGGGGGCACTATAATTCACCCCTCCACTTT
TRBV7-9	TRBJ2-1	NA	NA	CASSLGGSNEQFF	TGTGCCAGCAGCTTAGGAGGTAGCAATGAGCAGTTCTTC
TRBV14	TRBJ1-1	NA	NA	CASSQEAKGTEAFF	TGTGCCAGCAGCCAAGAAGCCAAAGGGACTGAAGCTTTCTTT
TRBV2	TRBJ2-6	TRBD1	NA	CASSLETGSSGANVLTF	TGTGCCAGCAGTTTGGAGACAGGGAGCTCTGGGGCCAACGTCCTGACTTTC
TRBV25-1	TRBJ2-2	TRBD1	NA	CASSETRGRLEELFF	TGTGCCAGCAGTGAAACCAGGGGGCGTCTGGAGGAGCTGTTTTTT
TRBV5-4	TRBJ1-2	NA	NA	CASLKQGLPENTF	TGTGCCAGCTTAAAACAAGGACTCCCTGAGAACACCTTC
TRBV6-1	TRBJ1-1	NA	NA	CASSEGQGGLNTEAFF	TGTGCCAGCAGTGAAGGGCAGGGAGGTCTGAACACTGAAGCTTTCTTT
TRBV27	TRBJ1-4	NA	NA	CASSQGRGEKLFF	TGTGCCAGCAGTCAGGGTAGAGGGGAAAAACTGTTTTTT
TRBV28	TRBJ2-7	NA	NA	CASSRGSYEQYF	TGTGCCAGCAGTCGGGGCTCCTACGAGCAGTACTTC
TRBV29-1	TRBJ2-7	TRBD1	NA	CSAGTGVYEQYF	TGCAGCGCCGGGACAGGAGTCTACGAGCAGTACTTC
TRBV5-1	TRBJ2-5	TRBD1	NA	CASSSQGQGETQYF	TGCGCCAGCAGCTCGCAAGGACAGGGAGAGACCCAGTACTTC